The table lists the clone carrying this T cell receptor beta chain with a few counts. Its specificity is not known. The sample belongs to a study of T cell repertoires in cytomegalovirus infection. About the research overall: Well-studied HLA-B-restricted CMV epitopes were used in the study alongside recently identified HLA-C-restricted ones. Whole-study results and caveats: CMV-specific HLA-C-restricted TCR beta clonotypes dominated the ex vivo response.

The germline V gene encodes CDR1 DFQATT and CDR2 SNEGSKA (reference sequence). The ends lost 3 bases at V and 0 bases at J; junction bases unmatched: 6. CDR3 length: 15 amino acids. Each CDR3 protein gets one entry after TCRdb re-called the reads with MiXCR. Of about 920,000 distinct CDR3 sequences listed, less than 35% were seen once; the top ten hold roughly 13%. The sequencing used cultured CD8+ T cells from PBMCs, collected from culture after CMV antigen stimulation. This receptor was taken from a human donor in good health (CMV status not recorded). Some clones in this sample may be carry-over from other donors' samples. The rearrangement uses TRBV20-1 and TRBJ2-3; 7 bases match TRBD2. DNA of the CDR3: TGCAGTGCTAGGGGAGCGGGGCCTAGCACAGATACGCAGTATTTT. The encoded protein is CSARGAGPSTDTQYF.